What follows are 13 T cell receptor beta chains derived from one specimen sequenced in a study of T cells in Graves' hyperthyroidism and ophthalmopathy. The CDR3 regions of TCR beta were amplified from RNA transcripts. Researchers ran a first-round RT-PCR on the TCR CDR3 using the HTBI primer set. Each CDR3 protein is one row after TCRdb ran MiXCR on the multiplex PCR reads. The data hold some 320,000 distinct CDR3 sequences, with roughly 13% observed a single time. The sample comprised blood. The receptor source for this set is a woman aged 40 to 50 with Graves' ophthalmopathy.

The rearrangement links TRBV7-4 to TRBJ2-5; TRBD1 agrees at 9 bases. The germline CDR1 and CDR2 sequences are SGHVT and SQSDAQ. The CDR3 is made up of 15 amino acids. Trimming cost V 4 bases and J 5 bases; bases outside gene matches: 8. CDR3 loop: CASSSFTGTGETQYF. The CDR3 DNA follows: TGTGCCAGCAGCTCCTTCACCGGGACAGGGGAGACCCAGTACTTC.

To note about this clonotype: As the CDR3 is not closed by the conserved phenylalanine or tryptophan, this likely results from a read error. The chain combines TRBV27 with TRBJ1-2; no reliable D call. Germline V gene sequence: CDR1 MNHEY, CDR2 SMNVEV (reference sequence). Between the trimmed V and J ends, which lost 7 bases and 3 bases, there was a span of 18 bases. The CDR3 loop spans 15 amino acids. This CDR3 reads CASKRDSRTHYGYTL. DNA for the CDR3: TGTGCCAGCAAGCGCGACTCTCGGACCCACTATGGCTACACCCTC.

The table lists this clonotype with many counts. This chain connects TRBV5-5 to TRBJ2-5; D remains ambiguous. CDR3 size: 12 residues. V lost 4 bases and J lost 5, with 9 bases in between. Germline values: CDR1 SGHKS, CDR2 YYEKEE (reference sequence). CDR3 DNA: TGTGCCAGCAGCCCAAAATGGGAGACCCAGTACTTC. Protein: CASSPKWETQYF.

This clonotype was observed at least ten times. The J gene is TRBJ2-5, the V gene TRBV29-1; D may match TRBD1 or TRBD2 (5 bases each). V lost 0 bases, J lost 2 bases, and 10 bases lay in between. Germline CDR1 and CDR2: SQVTM and ANQGSEA. This CDR3 comprises 14 residues. The CDR3 sequence is CSVEDLGPQETQYF. Written as DNA, the CDR3 is TGCAGCGTTGAAGACCTGGGACCACAAGAGACCCAGTACTTC.

This clonotype was counted ten times or more. The rearrangement uses TRBV12-3 or TRBV12-4 and TRBJ1-3, with D perhaps TRBD1 (6 bases). The CDR3 is 15 residues long. V was cut by 6 bases and J by 13 bases, with 25 bases left in between. CDR3 nucleotide sequence: TGTGCCAGCAGCAACTACAGACAGGATCGCACCCCGATATATTTT. It yields the protein CASSNYRQDRTPIYF.

This clonotype was seen at least ten times. The chain carries TRBV6-1 and TRBJ1-1, with D tentatively TRBD1 (6 bases). The CDR3 is made up of 14 amino acids. CDR1 and CDR2 (germline): MNHNS, SASEGT. V shed 4 bases and J shed 2 bases, with 11 bases lying between them. The CDR3 reads CASSARDTNTEAFF. DNA of the CDR3: TGTGCCAGCAGTGCCCGGGACACAAACACTGAAGCTTTCTTT.

This chain links TRBV5-1 with TRBJ2-3; D tentatively reads TRBD1 or TRBD2 (5 bases each). The CDR3 is made up of 14 amino acids. The germline gives CDR1 SGHRS, CDR2 YFSETQ. The ends were cut back, 5 bases at V and 3 bases at J, with 13 bases in the middle. The CDR3 spells CASRVSAGTDTQYF. CDR3 coding DNA: TGCGCCAGCAGGGTTAGCGCAGGGACAGATACGCAGTATTTT.

Only one count was recorded for this clonotype. The chain has TRBV27 and TRBJ2-5, with D hard to call. The germline gives CDR1 MNHEY, CDR2 SMNVEV (reference sequence). The CDR3 extends over 14 amino acids. Trimming took off 6 bases at V and 2 bases at J, with 13 bases between the two ends. In DNA, the CDR3 is TGTGCCAGCAGCTTGTCGTATGGTCAAGAGACCCAGTACTTC. This encodes CASSLSYGQETQYF.

This clonotype occurred many times. This sequence joins TRBV6-2 or TRBV6-3 and TRBJ2-3; TRBD1 is a possible D gene (5 bases). Trimming stripped 10 bases from V and 0 bases from J, with 14 bases between. Germline lookup yields CDR1 MNHEY and CDR2 SVGEGT. The CDR3 is made up of 14 amino acids. CDR3 nucleotides: TGTGCCACCCAACAGGAAACTAGCACAGATACGCAGTATTTT. The encoded protein is CATQQETSTDTQYF.

This clonotype was recorded at least ten times. The chain employs TRBV12-3 or TRBV12-4 and TRBJ2-7; 9 bases are a match to TRBD2. This CDR3 region has 15 residues. V shed 6 bases and J 4 bases; nucleotides not matched to a gene: 10. CDR3 coding DNA: TGTGCCAGCAGCCCTGGGCCTAGCGGGACTTACGAGCAGTACTTC. It translates to CASSPGPSGTYEQYF.

There are many counts of this clonotype. V usage is TRBV3-1 and J usage is TRBJ2-2, with D hard to call. Germline loops: CDR1 LGHDT, CDR2 YNNKEL (reference sequence). The V gene lost 3 bases and the J gene lost 6 bases, with 14 bases spanning the gap. CDR3 length: 15 residues. CDR3 amino acids: CASSQTPFFAGELFF. CDR3 DNA sequence: TGTGCCAGCAGCCAGACACCGTTCTTCGCCGGGGAGCTGTTTTTT.

Turning to this clonotype: Sequence at one end of the junction differs from germline and may be a read error. V usage is TRBV3-1 and J usage is TRBJ1-1; 7 nucleotides align to TRBD1. This CDR3 is 15 amino acids long. CDR1 LGHDT and CDR2 YNNKEL come from the germline V gene (reference sequence). The CDR3 spells CACSHSRGRVTEAFF. The CDR3 nucleotides read TGTGCCTGCAGCCATTCAAGGGGGCGCGTCACTGAAGCTTTCTTT.

This clonotype was recorded many times. The gene calls are TRBV7-2 and TRBJ2-4, with D uncertain. The CDR3 has 15 residues. Trimming shortened V by 4 bases and J by 0 bases, and 10 bases separated the two germline ends. Germline values: CDR1 SGHTA, CDR2 FQGNSA. CDR3 loop: CASSSQPLAKNIQYF. The CDR3, as DNA: TGTGCCAGCAGCTCACAGCCTCTAGCCAAAAACATTCAGTACTTC.